The sequence of this T cell receptor beta chain was determined in a study of blood T cells in healthy people across ages. Unmatched junction bases numbered 9, after V lost 7 bases and J lost 3 bases. The CDR3 spans 14 residues. Per germline, CDR1 SQVTM and CDR2 ANQGSEA. Details on this clonotype: The target antigen is unknown.

Combining a sample-barcoded 5' primer with a J-beta primer mix, a second PCR ran for about 7 to 11 cycles. MiXCR, applied by TCRdb to the 5' RACE reads, yields one record per CDR3 protein. Of around 700,000 distinct CDR3 sequences listed, roughly 25% were seen once; the top ten hold just under 9.5%. General observations from the study: Nothing was known about donor CMV status, and this possibly confounded expanded clonotype changes.

The same data also contributed to another study, on T cells of mothers and their children.

The TCR originated in a boy between 10 and 17 years old in good health. Specimen: blood. The chain links TRBV29-1 to TRBJ1-2; 9 nucleotides agree with TRBD1. The CDR3 region has the DNA TGCAGCGCAGTCCCGGGACAGGGTCACTATGGCTACACCTTC. Protein product: CSAVPGQGHYGYTF. The complete variable domain, with remaining parts taken from reference TRBV29-1 and TRBJ1-2, reads SAVISQKPSRDICQRGTSLTIQCQVDSQVTMMFWYRQQPGQSLTLIATANQGSEATYESGFVIDKFPISRPNLTFSTLTVSNMSPEDSSIYLCSAVPGQGHYGYTFGSGTRLTVV.